A selection of T cell receptor beta chains follows, all from one sample in a study of T-cell reconstitution after alpha-beta-depleted transplantation in children. Using its own MiXCR run on the PCR reads, TCRdb lists one record per CDR3 protein. The sample includes under 850,000 distinct CDR3 sequences, 10% to 15% of them seen just once. The specimen comprised PBMCs, sampled before TCRalphabeta/CD19-depleted stem cell transplant. The receptors originated from a girl aged 2 to 9 with congenital amegakaryocytic thrombocytopenia, due to receive a stem cell transplant. CDR3s include the opening cysteine and the closing phenylalanine or tryptophan. A D gene is named only where the DNA matches it firmly. The size field is filled for only some rows; it gives once, few, many or a size class.

CDR3 DNA: TGCGCCAGCGGCGGGCCCGAAGAGACCCAGTACTTC; CDR3 protein: CASGGPEETQYF; D gene: -; V gene: TRBV5-1; clone size: -; J gene: TRBJ2-5
CDR3 DNA: TGCGCCAGCGGAGCGACTAGTAACTCCCCAGATACGCAGTATTTT; CDR3 protein: CASGATSNSPDTQYF; D gene: -; V gene: TRBV5-1; clone size: few; J gene: TRBJ2-3
CDR3 DNA: TGTGCCAGCAGCCAGGGCCTAACTAATGAAAAACTGTTTTTT; CDR3 protein: CASSQGLTNEKLFF; D gene: -; V gene: TRBV12-3/TRBV12-4; clone size: many; J gene: TRBJ1-4
CDR3 DNA: TGTGCCAGCAGCCTAGACAGGGATCGTGAGCAGTTCTTC; CDR3 protein: CASSLDRDREQFF; D gene: TRBD1; V gene: TRBV6-1; clone size: few; J gene: TRBJ2-1
CDR3 DNA: TGCAGTGCTAGAGCCCCCCTAGCGGGCTTGGAGACCCAGTACTTC; CDR3 protein: CSARAPLAGLETQYF; D gene: TRBD2; V gene: TRBV20-1; clone size: many; J gene: TRBJ2-5
CDR3 DNA: TGTGCCAGCAGCTCCCCCCGAGTGCCTTGGGAGCAGTACTTC; CDR3 protein: CASSSPRVPWEQYF; D gene: -; V gene: TRBV7-2; clone size: -; J gene: TRBJ2-7
CDR3 DNA: TGCAGTGCTTCCACACATGGCACCCTCCTTAGCGGGAGGACCTACGAGCAGTACTTC; CDR3 protein: CSASTHGTLLSGRTYEQYF; D gene: TRBD2; V gene: TRBV20-1; clone size: -; J gene: TRBJ2-7
CDR3 DNA: TGCAGTGCTAGAGATCCTGTGGTGATCAATGAGCAGTTCTTC; CDR3 protein: CSARDPVVINEQFF; D gene: -; V gene: TRBV20-1; clone size: -; J gene: TRBJ2-1
CDR3 DNA: TGTGCCAGCTCACCAGTACTAGCGGGGACCGGGGAGCTGTTTTTT; CDR3 protein: CASSPVLAGTGELFF; D gene: TRBD2; V gene: TRBV18; clone size: once; J gene: TRBJ2-2
CDR3 DNA: TGTGCCAGCAGCCCGCCGGGGGTGGGTATGGCCACTGAAGCTTTCTTT; CDR3 protein: CASSPPGVGMATEAFF; D gene: -; V gene: TRBV5-5; clone size: -; J gene: TRBJ1-1
CDR3 DNA: TGCAGTGCTCGAAACAGGGTTTCGGCCACTGAAGCTTTCTTT; CDR3 protein: CSARNRVSATEAFF; D gene: -; V gene: TRBV20-1; clone size: -; J gene: TRBJ1-1
CDR3 DNA: TGCGCCAGCAGCTTGGGGGGCGAGAGGGATACGCAGTATTTT; CDR3 protein: CASSLGGERDTQYF; D gene: -; V gene: TRBV5-1; clone size: many; J gene: TRBJ2-3
CDR3 DNA: TGCGCCAGCAGCAGTATGACAGTGTCCTACGAGCAGTACTTC; CDR3 protein: CASSSMTVSYEQYF; D gene: -; V gene: TRBV5-1; clone size: many; J gene: TRBJ2-7
CDR3 DNA: TGTGCCAGCTCACCGCCCGGACAGGTGACAGAGATCCACTTT; CDR3 protein: CASSPPGQVTEIHF; D gene: TRBD1; V gene: TRBV18; clone size: -; J gene: TRBJ1-6
CDR3 DNA: TGTGCCAGCAGCTTACTAGCGGGAGTAGGTGAGCAGTTCTTC; CDR3 protein: CASSLLAGVGEQFF; D gene: TRBD2; V gene: TRBV7-9; clone size: many; J gene: TRBJ2-1
CDR3 DNA: TGCAGCCGTATGTGGGCGATCGGGGAGCTGTTTTTT; CDR3 protein: CSRMWAIGELFF; D gene: -; V gene: TRBV29-1; clone size: -; J gene: TRBJ2-2
CDR3 DNA: TGCGCCAGCAGCTTGAACAGGGGACCCTACAATGAGCAGTTCTTC; CDR3 protein: CASSLNRGPYNEQFF; D gene: TRBD1; V gene: TRBV5-1; clone size: many; J gene: TRBJ2-1
CDR3 DNA: TGTGCCAGCAGTGACCGGGGGGCCTCCTACAATGAGCAGTTCTTC; CDR3 protein: CASSDRGASYNEQFF; D gene: -; V gene: TRBV28; clone size: few; J gene: TRBJ2-1
CDR3 DNA: TGTGCCATCAGTGAGTTGGGACTAGCGGGAGTTCAAGAGACCCAGTACTTC; CDR3 protein: CAISELGLAGVQETQYF; D gene: TRBD2; V gene: TRBV10-3; clone size: -; J gene: TRBJ2-5
CDR3 DNA: TGCAGTGCTAGAGATAAGGGTTCTGGGGGTCACAATGAGCAGTTCTTC; CDR3 protein: CSARDKGSGGHNEQFF; D gene: -; V gene: TRBV20-1; clone size: few; J gene: TRBJ2-1
CDR3 DNA: TGTGCCAGCAGTCTCCGAAGGGCGGACAGAAATCAGCCCCAGCATTTT; CDR3 protein: CASSLRRADRNQPQHF; D gene: -; V gene: TRBV27; clone size: -; J gene: TRBJ1-5
CDR3 DNA: TGTGCCAGCAGCTTAGGGGGACAACCTACAGATACGCAGTATTTT; CDR3 protein: CASSLGGQPTDTQYF; D gene: -; V gene: TRBV7-2; clone size: many; J gene: TRBJ2-3
CDR3 DNA: TGCAGTGCTAGAATGCGCGGGAAGGGCCTCAATGAGCAGTTCTTC; CDR3 protein: CSARMRGKGLNEQFF; D gene: -; V gene: TRBV20-1; clone size: many; J gene: TRBJ2-1
CDR3 DNA: TGTGCCAGCAGCTTCTGGACAGGGGGCGGAGATACGCAGTATTTT; CDR3 protein: CASSFWTGGGDTQYF; D gene: TRBD1; V gene: TRBV5-5; clone size: few; J gene: TRBJ2-3
CDR3 DNA: TGTGCCATCAGCCCCAGGGGGAGCTCCTACAATGAGCAGTTCTTC; CDR3 protein: CAISPRGSSYNEQFF; D gene: TRBD1; V gene: TRBV10-3; clone size: many; J gene: TRBJ2-1
CDR3 DNA: TGTGCCAGCAGCTCCCAGGGGGGCAACCAAGAGACCCAGTACTTC; CDR3 protein: CASSSQGGNQETQYF; D gene: -; V gene: TRBV7-9; clone size: -; J gene: TRBJ2-5
CDR3 DNA: TGCAGTGCTAGTAGTGGCCAGGGGGGTTCACCCCTCCACTTT; CDR3 protein: CSASSGQGGSPLHF; D gene: TRBD1; V gene: TRBV20-1; clone size: many; J gene: TRBJ1-6
CDR3 DNA: TGCAGTGCCCGGGGACAGGGGAGAACTTCTGGGGCCAACGTCCTGACTTTC; CDR3 protein: CSARGQGRTSGANVLTF; D gene: TRBD1; V gene: TRBV20-1; clone size: few; J gene: TRBJ2-6
CDR3 DNA: TGTGCCAGCAGCTTAAACGGGGGCGCAAGGGAACCCCAGCATTTT; CDR3 protein: CASSLNGGAREPQHF; D gene: -; V gene: TRBV7-2; clone size: many; J gene: TRBJ1-5
CDR3 DNA: TGTGCCAGCAGCTTAGCCGTCTACAGCGACAATGAGCAGTTCTTC; CDR3 protein: CASSLAVYSDNEQFF; D gene: -; V gene: TRBV7-8; clone size: many; J gene: TRBJ2-1
CDR3 DNA: TGTGCCAGTAGTCCCTCTAGCGGGAGTTCTTCCTCCTACGAGCAGTACTTC; CDR3 protein: CASSPSSGSSSSYEQYF; D gene: TRBD2; V gene: TRBV19; clone size: -; J gene: TRBJ2-7
CDR3 DNA: TGTGCCAGCAGCCGGACCCTCACCGGGGAGCTGTTTTTT; CDR3 protein: CASSRTLTGELFF; D gene: -; V gene: TRBV28; clone size: few; J gene: TRBJ2-2
CDR3 DNA: TGTGCCAGCAGCTTGCAGCTAGCGGGAGGAGGTGAGCAGTTCTTC; CDR3 protein: CASSLQLAGGGEQFF; D gene: TRBD2; V gene: TRBV11-2; clone size: many; J gene: TRBJ2-1